The 2 T cell receptor beta chains below all came from one sample that was sequenced in a study of T-cell memory formation after mild COVID-19. TCRdb analysed the 5' RACE reads with MiXCR anew, one entry per CDR3 protein. Of roughly 190,000 distinct CDR3 sequences in the sample, about 10% are singletons; the top ten hold less than 4%. The sample taken for sequencing was PBMCs or a T cell subset sorted from them (not recorded which). These receptors came from a young man who had mild COVID-19 (a few samples of this study predate the infection). Cell type and time point are not known.

There are a few counts of this clonotype. CDR3 sequence reads: CASHLAGVPKNIQYF. CDR3 sequence (DNA): TGTGCCAGTCACCTAGCGGGGGTGCCCAAAAACATTCAGTACTTC. V usage is TRBV6-2 or TRBV6-3 and J usage is TRBJ2-4; 10 bases agree with TRBD2. Germline CDR1 and CDR2: MNHEY and SVGEGT. The CDR3 consists of 15 residues. J lost 2 bases, V lost 9 bases, and 7 bases had no gene match.

This clonotype was observed a few times. The gene calls are TRBV7-2 and TRBJ2-5; TRBD1 agrees at 7 bases. The CDR3 extends over 15 amino acids. CDR1 and CDR2 from the germline V gene are SGHTA and FQGNSA. V shed 5 bases, J shed 3 bases, and the junction held 9 bases outside the gene matches. The CDR3 loop is CASSRKRTGEETQYF. The CDR3 DNA sequence: TGTGCCAGCAGCCGAAAGCGGACAGGAGAAGAGACCCAGTACTTC. Using reference TRBV7-2 and TRBJ2-5 for the parts outside the CDR3, the full variable domain is GAGVSQSPSNKVTEKGKDVELRCDPISGHTALYWYRQSLGQGLEFLIYFQGNSAPDKSGLPSDRFSAERTGGSVSTLTIQRTQQEDSAVYLCASSRKRTGEETQYFGPGTRLLVL.